These T cell receptor beta chains were read from a single sample in a study of early T cells in non-severe SARS-CoV-2 infection. TCRdb re-called the 5' RACE reads with MiXCR, one entry per CDR3 protein. The table includes several thousand distinct CDR3 sequences, roughly 5% detected once. Sequences were obtained from whole blood. Every receptor here comes from an adult who was a healthcare worker with PCR-confirmed SARS-CoV-2 infection or an uninfected control (not recorded which). Each CDR3 is given with its conserved first and last residue. D genes are given only for firm matches. Size tells how often a clone was seen (once, few, many) or the class of an expanded clone, and some rows leave it out.

clone_size,d_call,j_call,v_call,cdr3_aa,cdr3_nt
many,.,TRBJ2-7,TRBV5-1,CASSPLTGTVYYEQYF,TGCGCCAGCAGCCCACTAACTGGGACGGTCTACTACGAGCAGTACTTC
medium-sized,TRBD1,TRBJ2-1,TRBV19,CASSIRGQINNEQFF,TGTGCCAGTAGTATAAGGGGACAGATTAACAATGAGCAGTTCTTC
medium-sized,.,TRBJ2-7,TRBV3-1,CASSLNGQPAEQYF,TGTGCCAGCAGCCTCAACGGACAGCCTGCCGAGCAGTACTTC
medium-sized,TRBD1,TRBJ2-7,TRBV19,CARPFPYSGTGAYEQYF,TGTGCCAGGCCTTTCCCTTACTCCGGGACAGGGGCCTACGAGCAGTACTTC
medium-sized,.,TRBJ2-7,TRBV11-2,CASSRETRSYEQYF,TGTGCCAGCAGCCGGGAGACCCGCTCCTACGAGCAGTACTTC
.,TRBD2,TRBJ2-1,TRBV11-2,CVSSLVTSGSINEQFF,TGTGTCAGCAGCTTAGTCACTAGCGGGAGTATAAATGAGCAGTTCTTC
medium-sized,TRBD1,TRBJ2-3,TRBV20-1,CSVRSGTGGTTDTQYF,TGCAGTGTTCGGTCCGGGACAGGGGGAACCACAGATACGCAGTATTTT
.,TRBD1,TRBJ1-1,TRBV7-8,CASSFRGVDTEAFF,TGTGCCAGCAGCTTCAGGGGGGTGGACACTGAAGCTTTCTTT
.,.,TRBJ2-1,TRBV12-3/TRBV12-4,CASSRTKQGEQFF,TGTGCCAGCAGTAGGACGAAACAGGGTGAGCAGTTCTTC
medium-sized,.,TRBJ2-1,TRBV20-1,CSARFWTQYNEQFF,TGCAGTGCTCGATTTTGGACGCAATACAATGAGCAGTTCTTC
few,TRBD1,TRBJ1-1,TRBV5-1,CASSGRTGAPREAFF,TGCGCCAGCAGCGGCCGGACAGGCGCACCTCGAGAAGCTTTCTTT
few,TRBD1,TRBJ2-3,TRBV20-1,CSARDRGYSTDTQYF,TGCAGTGCTAGGGACAGGGGGTATAGCACAGATACGCAGTATTTT
many,TRBD2,TRBJ2-7,TRBV6-1,CASSERPGLAGFYEQYF,TGTGCCAGCAGTGAGCGGCCCGGACTAGCGGGATTCTACGAGCAGTACTTC
many,.,TRBJ2-3,TRBV7-3,CASSSRDTQYF,TGTGCCAGCAGCTCCCGTGATACGCAGTATTTT
many,.,TRBJ2-1,TRBV29-1,CSVAGANEQFF,TGCAGCGTTGCGGGAGCCAATGAGCAGTTCTTC
few,.,TRBJ2-1,TRBV12-3/TRBV12-4,CASTPTRARNEQFF,TGTGCCAGCACTCCCACCCGAGCGAGGAATGAGCAGTTCTTC
many,.,TRBJ2-6,TRBV7-9,CASPKSPLSGANVLTF,TGTGCCAGCCCCAAGTCCCCCCTCTCTGGGGCCAACGTCCTGACTTTC
many,TRBD2,TRBJ2-7,TRBV20-1,CSARMGLAGGEPYEQYF,TGCAGTGCCCGAATGGGACTAGCGGGGGGCGAACCCTACGAGCAGTACTTC
medium-sized,TRBD1,TRBJ1-4,TRBV7-9,CASSMTGLGNEKLFF,TGTGCCAGCAGCATGACAGGGCTGGGTAATGAAAAACTGTTTTTT
many,.,TRBJ2-4,TRBV6-2/TRBV6-3,CASSYKGDIQYF,TGTGCCAGCAGTTACAAAGGGGACATTCAGTACTTC
many,TRBD1,TRBJ2-4,TRBV7-2,CASSRDGGTGKNIQYF,TGTGCCAGCAGCCGGGACGGAGGGACAGGGAAGAACATTCAGTACTTC
medium-sized,.,TRBJ1-1,TRBV28,CASSLTFLIQGSDTEAFF,TGTGCCAGCAGTTTGACTTTCCTTATACAGGGCTCCGACACTGAAGCTTTCTTT
.,TRBD2,TRBJ2-1,TRBV7-9,CASAPTSGSWYNEQFF,TGTGCCAGCGCCCCGACTAGCGGGAGCTGGTACAATGAGCAGTTCTTC
many,.,TRBJ1-1,TRBV7-9,CASSFRDGGHTEAFF,TGTGCCAGCAGCTTCCGGGACGGAGGACACACTGAAGCTTTCTTT
medium-sized,TRBD2,TRBJ2-5,TRBV11-2,CASSLELAGGETQYF,TGTGCCAGCAGCTTAGAGCTAGCGGGAGGAGAGACCCAGTACTTC
many,TRBD2,TRBJ2-3,TRBV2,CASKEVRTSATDTQYF,TGTGCCAGCAAGGAAGTGAGGACTAGCGCCACAGATACGCAGTATTTT
medium-sized,TRBD1,TRBJ2-2,TRBV7-3,CASSLIGRTGHTNTGELFF,TGTGCCAGCAGCTTAATTGGCCGGACAGGGCACACGAACACCGGGGAGCTGTTTTTT
.,.,TRBJ2-6,TRBV2,CASSDSGANVLTF,TGTGCCAGCTCAGACTCTGGGGCCAACGTCCTGACTTTC
medium-sized,TRBD1,TRBJ1-2,TRBV24-1,CATSDHPSTGLSGGYTF,TGTGCCACCAGTGATCACCCTTCGACAGGGCTTTCTGGTGGCTACACCTTC
many,.,TRBJ2-2,TRBV11-3,CASSLVNTGELFF,TGTGCCAGCAGCTTAGTGAACACCGGGGAGCTGTTTTTT
medium-sized,.,TRBJ1-1,TRBV20-1,CSARPGLVTEAFF,TGCAGTGCCAGGCCCGGTTTGGTAACTGAAGCTTTCTTT
medium-sized,TRBD2,TRBJ2-1,TRBV2,CASLAGGPANEQFF,TGTGCCAGTCTAGCGGGAGGGCCGGCTAATGAGCAGTTCTTC
many,TRBD1,TRBJ1-1,TRBV18,CASSPGRAGGYTEAFF,TGTGCCAGCTCACCAGGTCGGGCAGGGGGCTACACTGAAGCTTTCTTT
many,.,TRBJ1-1,TRBV20-1,CSAGPPTVNTEAFF,TGCAGTGCTGGGCCCCCAACAGTGAACACTGAAGCTTTCTTT
medium-sized,.,TRBJ2-1,TRBV20-1,CSAVTGPPVAYNEQFF,TGCAGTGCAGTAACAGGGCCCCCCGTGGCCTACAATGAGCAGTTCTTC
many,.,TRBJ1-3,TRBV7-8,CASSLARFSGNTIYF,TGTGCCAGCAGCTTAGCCCGGTTCTCTGGAAACACCATATATTTT
many,TRBD1,TRBJ2-1,TRBV18,CASSPQTGGNEQFF,TGTGCCAGCTCACCACAAACAGGGGGAAATGAGCAGTTCTTC
medium-sized,TRBD1,TRBJ2-2,TRBV12-5,CASGQHPGGAGTGELFF,TGTGCTAGTGGACAACACCCAGGGGGCGCGGGCACCGGGGAGCTGTTTTTT
many,TRBD2,TRBJ2-3,TRBV20-1,CSARKREGLGDTQYF,TGCAGTGCTAGGAAGCGGGAGGGCCTTGGAGATACGCAGTATTTT
medium-sized,TRBD1,TRBJ1-5,TRBV30,CAWSGTGGVQPQHF,TGTGCCTGGAGTGGGACAGGGGGCGTACAGCCCCAGCATTTT
once,.,TRBJ2-3,TRBV6-6,CASRGYTDTQYF,TGTGCCAGTCGGGGCTACACAGATACGCAGTATTTT
many,.,TRBJ2-1,TRBV3-1,CASSQGGRLAYNEQFF,TGTGCCAGCAGCCAAGGGGGTAGACTAGCCTACAATGAGCAGTTCTTC
medium-sized,TRBD2,TRBJ2-1,TRBV27,CASSLVLAGVGTEQFF,TGTGCCAGCAGTTTGGTACTAGCGGGAGTAGGGACTGAGCAGTTCTTC
.,TRBD2,TRBJ2-1,TRBV12-3/TRBV12-4,CASSLNLGLAGGTGDEQFF,TGTGCCAGCAGTTTAAATTTGGGACTAGCGGGAGGTACGGGGGATGAGCAGTTCTTC
medium-sized,TRBD1,TRBJ2-3,TRBV27,CASKRTGADTQYF,TGTGCCAGCAAGAGGACAGGGGCAGATACGCAGTATTTT
medium-sized,.,TRBJ2-3,TRBV20-1,CSARDQVKLTTDTQYF,TGCAGTGCTAGAGATCAGGTGAAGCTGACCACAGATACGCAGTATTTT
.,TRBD2,TRBJ2-1,TRBV7-2,CASSVGTSGIGEQFF,TGTGCCAGCAGCGTAGGGACTAGCGGGATCGGTGAGCAGTTCTTC
medium-sized,.,TRBJ2-3,TRBV7-2,CASSLLGSRTDTQYF,TGTGCCAGCAGCTTATTGGGGAGCCGCACAGATACGCAGTATTTT
many,.,TRBJ2-1,TRBV5-4,CASSPNSGGDSYNEQFF,TGTGCCAGCAGCCCTAATTCGGGCGGGGACTCCTACAATGAGCAGTTCTTC
medium-sized,TRBD2,TRBJ2-1,TRBV30,CAWGLAGVEQFF,TGTGCCTGGGGACTAGCGGGAGTTGAGCAGTTCTTC
many,.,TRBJ2-5,TRBV4-1,CASSQLGLQETQYF,TGCGCCAGCAGCCAACTGGGACTCCAAGAGACCCAGTACTTC